This TCR beta chain emerged from a study of blood T cell repertoires in COVID-19. The wider study: From the United States, Italy and Spain came samples of acute and convalescent COVID-19. From T cells, B-cell-depleted T cells, or PBMCs came the material, which was cDNA or gDNA.

Some clones are missing from TCRdb's copy, which holds only in-frame ones; the method was immunoSEQ multiplex PCR. The sample has roughly 200,000 clones; approximately 87% are singletons. Seattle patient enrollment occurred during active infection, with longitudinal follow-up thereafter. Sequenced input: peripheral blood. The clonotype comes from a person aged 70 to 85 with COVID-19, enrolled during active disease.

The CDR3 sequence: CASSIHSYNEQFF. In nucleotides, the CDR3 is TGTGCCAGCAGTATCCACAGCTACAATGAGCAGTTCTTC. The chain couples TRBV25-1 to TRBJ2-1; the D is unclear. Trimming took 5 bases from V and 3 from J, leaving 8 bases between them. From germline, CDR1 is MGHDK and CDR2 SYGVNS. CDR3 length equals 13 residues.